Sequencing of this T cell receptor (beta chain) was carried out in a study of post-analysis software for immune sequencing data. About this clonotype: What it binds is unknown. This sequence may be a read error, since a much larger clone differs from it by one base.

This CDR3 has 14 residues. Germline assignment: CDR1 SGHKS and CDR2 YYEKEE (reference sequence). General observations from the study: TRBV5-6, TRBV5-1 and TRBV20-1 were among a few TRBV segments more frequent in patients than controls.

TCR beta cDNA libraries included unique molecular identifiers. TCRdb itself ran the PCR reads through MiXCR, one entry per CDR3 protein. The sample carries some 450,000 distinct CDR3 sequences, under 55% recorded once. The chain links TRBV5-5 to TRBJ2-4; 8 nucleotides agree with TRBD1. The better agreement between TRBJ2-7 and the DNA end casts doubt on the J call. The sequenced material came from blood. This receptor was identified in a girl aged 10-17 years with multiple sclerosis. Here the CDR3 reads CASNHGQGPGEQYF. CDR3 DNA: TGTGCCAGCAACCACGGACAGGGCCCAGGCGAGCAGTACTTC.